This T cell receptor (beta chain) was captured in a study of blood T cell repertoires in COVID-19. Looking at the study overall: Acute and convalescent COVID-19 specimens originated in the United States, Italy and Spain. Sample material is recorded as cDNA or gDNA derived from T cells, B-cell-depleted T cells, or PBMCs.

The germline gives CDR1 SGHDT, CDR2 YYEEEE. The CDR3 has 13 residues. The ends were cut back, 1 base at V and 6 bases at J, with 7 bases in the middle. Methods used by the authors: Estimated nucleated cell counts came from reference gene primer amplification. The table came from immunoSEQ multiplex PCR; TCRdb's copy has only in-frame clones and leaves some out. The V and J calls and clone size come from that table; D and trimming were worked out from the DNA. The sample has approximately 240,000 clones, 83% seen once. The sequence came from a human donor in a cohort sampled during active COVID-19. The material sequenced was peripheral blood. This chain connects TRBV5-6 to TRBJ2-2, with D possibly TRBD2 on 5 matching bases. CDR3 residues: CASSLRGPGELFF. The CDR3, as DNA: TGTGCCAGCAGCTTGAGAGGGCCCGGGGAGCTGTTTTTT. Complete variable domain (other parts from reference TRBV5-6 and TRBJ2-2): DAGVTQSPTHLIKTRGQQVTLRCSPKSGHDTVSWYQQALGQGPQFIFQYYEEEERQRGNFPDRFSGHQFPNYSSELNVNALLLGDSALYLCASSLRGPGELFFGEGSRLTVL.